These 24 T cell receptor beta chains were sequenced from one sample in a study of blood T cell repertoires in COVID-19. The protocol was immunoSEQ multiplex PCR, while the TCRdb copy is restricted to in-frame clones and leaves out a portion. Of 250,000 or so clones in the sample, around 83% were seen once. Sequenced input: peripheral blood. Every receptor here comes from a woman between 40 and 55 years old who had recovered from COVID-19.

V gene TRBV4-1 combines with J gene TRBJ2-5; 8 bases align to TRBD2. Trimming at V came to 3 bases and at J to 5 bases, leaving 8 bases not matched to a gene. CDR1 and CDR2 from the germline V gene are MGHRA and YSYEKL. CDR3 length: 15 residues. CDR3 loop: CASSQRGEGTETQYF. In DNA form, the CDR3 reads TGCGCCAGCAGCCAGCGGGGGGAAGGAACGGAGACCCAGTACTTC.

This clone was recorded only once. The gene calls are TRBV30 and TRBJ1-3, with 7 nucleotides matching TRBD1. The CDR3 sequence is 17 residues long. Trimming at V came to 3 bases and at J to 0 bases, leaving 11 bases not matched to a gene. Germline V gene data show CDR1 as GTSNPN and CDR2 as SVGIG (reference sequence). The CDR3 here is CAWSLGGSLGSGNTIYF. CDR3 nucleotides: TGTGCCTGGAGCTTAGGGGGCAGTTTGGGCTCTGGAAACACCATATATTTT.

This chain links TRBV15 with TRBJ1-5; D gene ambiguous. The CDR3 loop spans 17 amino acids. Trimming shortened V by 0 bases and J by 3 bases, and 15 bases separated the two germline ends. Germline CDR1 LNHNV, CDR2 YYDKDF (reference sequence). The CDR3 reads CATSRDLGGRTNQPQHF. DNA of the CDR3: TGTGCCACCAGCAGAGATCTCGGAGGGAGGACCAATCAGCCCCAGCATTTT.

The chain has TRBV28 and TRBJ1-1, with D perhaps matching TRBD1 (6 bases). The CDR3 sequence is 17 residues long. Trimming left V 4 bases short and J 2 bases short, with 20 bases between. CDR1 and CDR2 (germline): MDHEN, SYDVKM. CDR3 loop: CASSSPYMWGQNTEAFF. DNA of the CDR3: TGTGCCAGCAGTTCCCCATATATGTGGGGGCAAAACACTGAAGCTTTCTTT.

This clone was recorded once. The chain links TRBV28 to TRBJ2-7; TRBD1 aligns across 9 bases. Germline values: CDR1 MDHEN, CDR2 SYDVKM. The CDR3 contains 12 residues. V trimming: 8 bases; J trimming: 5 bases; junction bases outside the gene matches: 4. The CDR3 nucleotides read TGTGCCAGCGGGGACAGGGATCACGAGCAGTACTTC. Protein sequence: CASGDRDHEQYF.

The chain has TRBV5-1 and TRBJ2-2; 7 bases fit TRBD1. CDR1 is SGHRS, CDR2 YFSETQ, per germline. The V segment lost 4 bases and the J segment 0 bases; nucleotides outside the gene matches: 6. The CDR3 is 16 amino acids. The CDR3 here is CASSQGDSANTGELFF. CDR3 nucleotide sequence: TGCGCCAGCAGCCAAGGGGACAGCGCGAACACCGGGGAGCTGTTTTTT.

This chain links TRBV11-2 with TRBJ1-1; weak D call: TRBD1 (6 bases). The CDR3 has 13 amino acids. CDR1 is SGHAT, CDR2 FQNNGV, per germline. The V gene lost 5 bases and the J gene lost 7 bases, with 14 bases spanning the gap. CDR3 in amino acids: CASSLTGWGEAFF. The CDR3 nucleotides read TGTGCCAGCAGCCTGACAGGATGGGGTGAAGCTTTCTTT.

J is TRBJ1-2 and V is TRBV7-9; TRBD1 might be the D (6 bases). This CDR3 is 13 amino acids long. Germline V gene sequence: CDR1 SEHNR, CDR2 FQNEAQ (reference sequence). Trimming pared 4 bases from V and 8 bases from J, leaving 14 bases between. The CDR3 loop reads CASSSQGLEGYTF. DNA for the CDR3: TGTGCCAGCAGCTCGCAGGGGCTAGAAGGCTACACCTTC. The entire variable domain, with the rest obtained from reference TRBV7-9 and TRBJ1-2, is as follows: DTGVSQNPRHKITKRGQNVTFRCDPISEHNRLYWYRQTLGQGPEFLTYFQNEAQLEKSRLLSDRFSAERPKGSFSTLEIQRTEQGDSAMYLCASSSQGLEGYTFGSGTRLTVV.

The chain uses TRBV5-1 and TRBJ2-7; 9 nucleotides agree with TRBD2. In germline, CDR1 is SGHRS, CDR2 YFSETQ. This CDR3 region has 15 residues. With 0 bases clipped from V and 2 bases from J, the junction kept 3 bases outside the gene matches. CDR3 sequence: CASSLGLAGTYEQYF. The CDR3 DNA is TGCGCCAGCAGCTTGGGGCTAGCGGGGACCTACGAGCAGTACTTC.

The gene calls are TRBV19 and TRBJ2-7; 7 positions match TRBD1. The CDR3 totals 14 residues. Germline loops: CDR1 LNHDA, CDR2 SQIVND (reference sequence). V trimming: 5 bases; J trimming: 2 bases; junction bases outside the gene matches: 6. The CDR3 DNA reads TGTGCCAGTAGTGTGGGGACAGACACCTACGAGCAGTACTTC. Translated: CASSVGTDTYEQYF.

This chain uses TRBV30 with TRBJ1-1; 7 bases are a match to TRBD1. V trimming: 3 bases; J trimming: 5 bases; junction bases outside the gene matches: 0. Germline lookup yields CDR1 GTSNPN and CDR2 SVGIG (reference sequence). The CDR3 sequence is 11 residues long. CDR3 DNA: TGTGCCTGGAGCAGGGGGACTGAAGCTTTCTTT. Translated: CAWSRGTEAFF.

This clone has a handful of counts. The J gene is TRBJ1-1, the V gene TRBV28; perhaps TRBD1 as D (6 bases). Germline values: CDR1 MDHEN, CDR2 SYDVKM. V lost 3 bases, J lost 5 bases, and 13 bases lay in between. This CDR3 has 14 residues. This CDR3 is CASSFRGAQTEAFF. In nucleotides, the CDR3 is TGTGCCAGCAGTTTTCGGGGGGCGCAAACTGAAGCTTTCTTT.

The chain combines TRBV10-3 with TRBJ1-1; D remains unclear. The V gene's germline CDR1 is ENHRY and CDR2 SYGVKD. CDR3 length: 17 amino acids. Trimming shortened V by 10 bases and J by 3 bases, and 27 bases separated the two germline ends. The CDR3 here is CATLSIERVWRDTEAFF. CDR3 nucleotide sequence: TGTGCCACGCTCTCAATCGAAAGGGTATGGAGGGACACTGAAGCTTTCTTT.

This clone has just one count. As DNA, the CDR3 is TGCGCCAGCAGCTTGTCTACAGCCAACAATGAGCAGTTCTTC. It encodes CASSLSTANNEQFF. The genes are TRBV5-1 and TRBJ2-1; D ambiguous. The V end was cut by 1 base, the J end by 5 bases, with 10 bases between. The CDR3 totals 14 residues. Per the germline V gene, CDR1 is SGHRS and CDR2 is YFSETQ.

The V call is TRBV2, the J call TRBJ2-1; TRBD2 agrees at 16 bases. The V gene's germline CDR1 is SNHLY and CDR2 FYNNEI. Unmatched junction bases numbered 7, after V lost 5 bases and J lost 9 bases. The CDR3 totals 16 residues. Written as DNA, the CDR3 is TGTGCCAGCAGTCCGGGACTAGCGGGGGGGCCTGGTGAGCAGTTCTTC. Its translation is CASSPGLAGGPGEQFF.

This clone was found once. This chain uses TRBV5-1 with TRBJ2-7; 9 nucleotides line up with TRBD1. The CDR3 length is 14 residues. The V segment lost 3 bases and the J segment 6 bases; nucleotides outside the gene matches: 7. CDR1 and CDR2 from the germline V gene are SGHRS and YFSETQ. The CDR3 bases are TGCGCCAGCAGCTCTGGGACAGGGCCCGGCGAGCAGTACTTC. It codes for CASSSGTGPGEQYF.

This CDR3 reads CASSLGAGYNSPLHF. The DNA for the CDR3 is TGTGCCAGCAGCTTAGGTGCAGGGTATAATTCACCCCTCCACTTT. The V call is TRBV7-9, the J call TRBJ1-6, with a tentative D call TRBD1 (5 bases). With 1 base removed from V and 4 bases from J, the gap between germline ends came to 8 bases. The CDR3 has 15 residues. Germline loops: CDR1 SEHNR, CDR2 FQNEAQ (reference sequence). The full variable domain, rest sourced from reference TRBV7-9 and TRBJ1-6, is DTGVSQNPRHKITKRGQNVTFRCDPISEHNRLYWYRQTLGQGPEFLTYFQNEAQLEKSRLLSDRFSAERPKGSFSTLEIQRTEQGDSAMYLCASSLGAGYNSPLHFGNGTRLTVT.

V gene TRBV5-1 combines with J gene TRBJ1-1; D is possibly TRBD1 (5 bases). The germline V gene has CDR1 SGHRS and CDR2 YFSETQ. The CDR3 loop spans 14 amino acids. The V gene lost 4 bases and the J gene lost 5 bases, with 15 bases spanning the gap. The CDR3 coding sequence is TGCGCCAGCAGCCTGGACGGCCGGGGGACTGAAGCTTTCTTT. Residues: CASSLDGRGTEAFF.

J is TRBJ2-5 and V is TRBV5-6, with 7 bases identical to TRBD2. The V gene's germline CDR1 is SGHDT and CDR2 YYEEEE. After removal of 0 bases from V and 7 bases from J, the junction contained 15 bases not matched to a gene. The CDR3 spans 17 residues. This chain's CDR3 is CASSLVTGGGSRGTQYF. Here the CDR3 DNA reads TGTGCCAGCAGCTTGGTTACTGGCGGGGGTTCTCGAGGGACCCAGTACTTC.

There are a few counts of this clone. This sequence joins TRBV28 and TRBJ1-5; 9 bases line up with TRBD1. Germline assignment: CDR1 MDHEN and CDR2 SYDVKM. J was trimmed by 7 bases and V by 5 bases; bases with no gene match: 12. The CDR3 covers 16 residues. The CDR3, as DNA: TGTGCCAGCAGTCTTACGGGACAGGGAGTTGGCCAGCCCCAGCATTTT. As protein: CASSLTGQGVGQPQHF.

The CDR3 sequence is CASSLGDRGVGGYTF. The CDR3 DNA reads TGTGCCAGCAGCTTAGGAGACAGGGGAGTTGGTGGCTACACCTTC. The chain has TRBV7-8 and TRBJ1-2, with 8 bases matching TRBD1. The CDR3 sequence is 15 residues long. With V trimmed by 1 base and J by 7 bases, 8 bases remained unmatched. Germline values: CDR1 SGHVS, CDR2 FQNEAQ.

V gene TRBV5-1 combines with J gene TRBJ2-1; 12 positions agree with TRBD2. The germline V gene encodes CDR1 SGHRS and CDR2 YFSETQ. V gave up 3 bases and J gave up 0 bases; unmatched junction bases: 10. This CDR3 contains 19 residues. The CDR3 coding sequence is TGCGCCAGCAGCTGGATGACCCTAGCGGGGGGGAGCTCCTACAATGAGCAGTTCTTC. It encodes CASSWMTLAGGSSYNEQFF.

J is TRBJ1-6 and V is TRBV6-1; tentative D call: TRBD1 (5 bases). The length of the CDR3 is 16 residues. Germline V lookup: CDR1 MNHNS, CDR2 SASEGT. V gave up 1 base and J gave up 4 bases, with 11 bases separating them. The CDR3 sequence: CASSEGRALYNSPLHF. In DNA form, the CDR3 reads TGTGCCAGCAGTGAAGGCAGGGCTCTTTATAATTCACCCCTCCACTTT.

The chain is built from TRBV4-2 and TRBJ1-2; 8 bases fit TRBD1. The CDR3 totals 16 residues. The V segment lost 1 base and the J segment 0 bases; nucleotides outside the gene matches: 4. Germline lookup yields CDR1 LGHNA and CDR2 YNFKEQ. The CDR3 reads CASSQAQGEANYGYTF. The DNA of the CDR3 is TGTGCCAGCAGCCAAGCACAGGGGGAGGCTAACTATGGCTACACCTTC.